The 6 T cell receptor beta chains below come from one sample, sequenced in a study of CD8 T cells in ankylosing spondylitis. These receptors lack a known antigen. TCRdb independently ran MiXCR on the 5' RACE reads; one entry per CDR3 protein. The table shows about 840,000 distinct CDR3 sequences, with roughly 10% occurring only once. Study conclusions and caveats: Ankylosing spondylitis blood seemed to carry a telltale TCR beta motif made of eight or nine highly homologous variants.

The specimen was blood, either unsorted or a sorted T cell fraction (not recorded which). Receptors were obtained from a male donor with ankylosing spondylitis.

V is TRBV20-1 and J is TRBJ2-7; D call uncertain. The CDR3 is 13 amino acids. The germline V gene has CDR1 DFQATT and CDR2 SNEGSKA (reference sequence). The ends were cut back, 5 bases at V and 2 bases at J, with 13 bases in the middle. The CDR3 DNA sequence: TGCAGTGCTGTCCATCAAGCCACCTACGAGCAGTACTTC. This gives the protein CSAVHQATYEQYF.

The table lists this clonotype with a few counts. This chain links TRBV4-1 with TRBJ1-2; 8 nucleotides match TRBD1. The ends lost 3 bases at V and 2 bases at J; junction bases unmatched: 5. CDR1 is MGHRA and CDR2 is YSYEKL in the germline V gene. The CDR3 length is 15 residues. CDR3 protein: CASSHTDRENYGYTF. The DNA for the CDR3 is TGCGCCAGCAGCCACACGGACAGGGAAAACTATGGCTACACCTTC.

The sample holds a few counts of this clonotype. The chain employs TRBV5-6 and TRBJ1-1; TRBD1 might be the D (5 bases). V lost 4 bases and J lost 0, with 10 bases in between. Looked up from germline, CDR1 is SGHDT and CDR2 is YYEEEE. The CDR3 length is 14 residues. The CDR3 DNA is TGTGCCAGCAGCGCGGGACGGATGAACACTGAAGCTTTCTTT. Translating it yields CASSAGRMNTEAFF.

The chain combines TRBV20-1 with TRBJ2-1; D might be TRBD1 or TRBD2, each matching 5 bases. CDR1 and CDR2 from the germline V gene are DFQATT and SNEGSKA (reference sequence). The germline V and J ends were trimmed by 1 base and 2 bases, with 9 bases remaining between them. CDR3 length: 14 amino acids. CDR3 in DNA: TGCAGTGCTAGAGTTTGGGGGACCTACAATGAGCAGTTCTTC. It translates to CSARVWGTYNEQFF.

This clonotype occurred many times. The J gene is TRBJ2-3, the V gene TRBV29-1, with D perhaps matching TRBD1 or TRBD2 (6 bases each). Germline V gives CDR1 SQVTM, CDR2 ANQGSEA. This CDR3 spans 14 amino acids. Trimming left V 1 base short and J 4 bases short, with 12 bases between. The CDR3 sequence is CSVEGGGHADTQYF. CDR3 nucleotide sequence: TGCAGCGTTGAAGGTGGGGGGCACGCAGATACGCAGTATTTT.

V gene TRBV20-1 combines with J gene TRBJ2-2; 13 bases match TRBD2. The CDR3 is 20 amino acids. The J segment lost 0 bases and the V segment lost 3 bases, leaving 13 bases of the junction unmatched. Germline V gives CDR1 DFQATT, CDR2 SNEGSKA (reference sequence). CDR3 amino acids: CSARGNGRTSGSSNTGELFF. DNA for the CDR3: TGCAGTGCTAGGGGTAATGGGAGGACTAGCGGGAGTTCGAACACCGGGGAGCTGTTTTTT.